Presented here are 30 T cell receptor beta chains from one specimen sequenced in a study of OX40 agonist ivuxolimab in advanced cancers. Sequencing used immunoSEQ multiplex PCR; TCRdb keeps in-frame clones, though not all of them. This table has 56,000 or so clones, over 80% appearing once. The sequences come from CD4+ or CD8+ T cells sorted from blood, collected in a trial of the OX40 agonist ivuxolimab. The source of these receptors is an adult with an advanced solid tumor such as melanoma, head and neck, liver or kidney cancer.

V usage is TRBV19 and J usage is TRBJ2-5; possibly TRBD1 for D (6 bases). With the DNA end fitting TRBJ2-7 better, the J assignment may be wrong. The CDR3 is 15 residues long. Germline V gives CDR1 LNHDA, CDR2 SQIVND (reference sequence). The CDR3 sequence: CASSIGQDGAYEQYF. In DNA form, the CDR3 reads TGTGCCAGTAGTATAGGACAGGACGGGGCCTACGAGCAGTACTTC.

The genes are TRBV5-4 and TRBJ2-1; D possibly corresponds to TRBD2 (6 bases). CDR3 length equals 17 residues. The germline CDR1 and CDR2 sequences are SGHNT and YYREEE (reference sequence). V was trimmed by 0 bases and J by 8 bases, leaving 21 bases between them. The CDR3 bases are TGTGCCAGCAGCTTGGCCGGGGGAATAAAAATCTCCCATGAGCAGTTCTTC. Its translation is CASSLAGGIKISHEQFF.

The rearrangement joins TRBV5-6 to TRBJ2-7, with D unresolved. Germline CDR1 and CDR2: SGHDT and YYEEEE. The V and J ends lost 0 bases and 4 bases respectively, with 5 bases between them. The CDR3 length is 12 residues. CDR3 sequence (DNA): TGTGCCAGCAGCTTGGCCCATTACGAGCAGTACTTC. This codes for CASSLAHYEQYF.

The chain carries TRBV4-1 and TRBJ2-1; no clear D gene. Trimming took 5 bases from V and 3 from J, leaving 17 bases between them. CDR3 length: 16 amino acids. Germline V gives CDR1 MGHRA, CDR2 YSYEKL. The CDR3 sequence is CASSSPLNGLYNEQFF. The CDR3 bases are TGCGCCAGCAGCTCCCCTCTTAATGGGCTCTACAATGAGCAGTTCTTC.

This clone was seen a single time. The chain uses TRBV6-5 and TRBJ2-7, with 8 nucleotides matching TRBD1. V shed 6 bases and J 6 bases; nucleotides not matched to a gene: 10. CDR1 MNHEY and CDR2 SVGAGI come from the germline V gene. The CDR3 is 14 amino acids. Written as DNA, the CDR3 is TGTGCCAGCAGAGGACAGGGCCTTACGGGCGAGCAGTACTTC. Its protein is CASRGQGLTGEQYF.

The CDR3 DNA reads TGTGCCAGCAGAGGGACAGGGGATCAGCCCCAGCATTTT. It encodes CASRGTGDQPQHF. V and J are TRBV2 and TRBJ1-5, with TRBD1 matching 10 bases. V lost 6 bases, J lost 5 bases, and 1 base stayed unmatched. The CDR3 spans 13 residues. Germline loops: CDR1 SNHLY, CDR2 FYNNEI.

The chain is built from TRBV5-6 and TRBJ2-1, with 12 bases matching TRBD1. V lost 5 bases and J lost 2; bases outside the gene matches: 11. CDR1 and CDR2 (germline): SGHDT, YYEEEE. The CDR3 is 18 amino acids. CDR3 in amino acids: CASRAGTGGESTYNEQFF. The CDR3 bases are TGTGCCAGCAGGGCCGGGACAGGGGGCGAGAGCACCTACAATGAGCAGTTCTTC.

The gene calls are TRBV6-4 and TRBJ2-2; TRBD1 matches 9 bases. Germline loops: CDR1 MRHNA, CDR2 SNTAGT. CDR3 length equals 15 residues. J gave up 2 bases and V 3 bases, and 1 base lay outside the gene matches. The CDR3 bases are TGTGCCAGCAGTGAGGGACAGGGTAACACCGGGGAGCTGTTTTTT. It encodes CASSEGQGNTGELFF.

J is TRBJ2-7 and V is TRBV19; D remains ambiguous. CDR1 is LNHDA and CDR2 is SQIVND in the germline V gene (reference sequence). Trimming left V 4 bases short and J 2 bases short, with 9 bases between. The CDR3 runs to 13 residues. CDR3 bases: TGTGCCAGTAGTACAGTCCCTGCCTACGAGCAGTACTTC. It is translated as CASSTVPAYEQYF.

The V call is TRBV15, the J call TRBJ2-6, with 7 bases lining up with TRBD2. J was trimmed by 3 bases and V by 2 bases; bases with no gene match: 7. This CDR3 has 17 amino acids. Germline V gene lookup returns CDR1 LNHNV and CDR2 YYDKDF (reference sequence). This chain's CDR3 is CATSRQRGGFGANVLTF. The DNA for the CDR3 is TGTGCCACCAGCAGACAGCGGGGTGGTTTTGGGGCCAACGTCCTGACTTTC.

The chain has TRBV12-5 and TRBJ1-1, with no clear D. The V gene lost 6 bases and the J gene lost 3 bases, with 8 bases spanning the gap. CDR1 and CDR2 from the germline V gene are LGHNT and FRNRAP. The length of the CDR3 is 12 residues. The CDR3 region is CASGRGDTEAFF. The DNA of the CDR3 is TGTGCTAGTGGACGTGGGGACACTGAAGCTTTCTTT.

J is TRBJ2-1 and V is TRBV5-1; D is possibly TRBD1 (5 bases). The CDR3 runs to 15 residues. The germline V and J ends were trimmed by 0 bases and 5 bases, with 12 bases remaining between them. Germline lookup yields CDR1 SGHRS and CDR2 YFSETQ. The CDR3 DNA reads TGCGCCAGCAGCTTGGGAACCAGCAGGGACAATGAGCAGTTCTTC. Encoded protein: CASSLGTSRDNEQFF.

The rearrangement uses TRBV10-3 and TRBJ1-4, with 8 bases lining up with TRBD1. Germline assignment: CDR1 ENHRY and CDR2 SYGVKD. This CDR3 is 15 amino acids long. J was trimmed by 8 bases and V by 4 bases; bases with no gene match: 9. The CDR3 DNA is TGTGCCATCAGTGCCGAGGACAGGGTGGGAGAAAAACTGTTTTTT. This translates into CAISAEDRVGEKLFF.

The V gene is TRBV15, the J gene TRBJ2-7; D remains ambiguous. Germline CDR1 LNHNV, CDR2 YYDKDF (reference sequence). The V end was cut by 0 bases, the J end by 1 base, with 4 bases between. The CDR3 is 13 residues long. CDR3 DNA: TGTGCCACCAGCAGAGATCCTTCCTACGAGCAGTACTTC. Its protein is CATSRDPSYEQYF.

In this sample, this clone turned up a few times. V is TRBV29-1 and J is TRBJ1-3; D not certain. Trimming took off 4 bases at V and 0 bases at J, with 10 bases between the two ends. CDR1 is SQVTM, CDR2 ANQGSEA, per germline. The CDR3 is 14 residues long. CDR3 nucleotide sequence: TGCAGCGTTGCTAAGCAGCGCTCTGGAAACACCATATATTTT. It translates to CSVAKQRSGNTIYF.

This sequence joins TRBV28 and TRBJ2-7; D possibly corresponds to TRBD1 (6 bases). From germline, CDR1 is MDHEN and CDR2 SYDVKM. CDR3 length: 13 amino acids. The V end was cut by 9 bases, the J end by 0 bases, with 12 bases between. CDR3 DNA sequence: TGTGCCAGAACAGGGAAATTCTCCTACGAGCAGTACTTC. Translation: CARTGKFSYEQYF.

The CDR3, as DNA: TGTGCCAGCTACTATGCGGATACGCAGTATTTT. Encoded protein: CASYYADTQYF. V gene TRBV6-5 combines with J gene TRBJ2-3; D unclear. V was trimmed by 8 bases and J by 6 bases, leaving 9 bases between them. Per the germline V gene, CDR1 is MNHEY and CDR2 is SVGAGI. The CDR3 covers 11 residues.

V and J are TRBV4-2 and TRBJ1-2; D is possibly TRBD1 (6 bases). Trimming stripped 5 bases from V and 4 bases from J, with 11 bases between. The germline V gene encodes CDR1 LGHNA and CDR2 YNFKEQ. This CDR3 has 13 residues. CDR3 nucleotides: TGTGCCAGCAGCTTCCAGGGGACCTATGGCTACACCTTC. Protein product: CASSFQGTYGYTF.

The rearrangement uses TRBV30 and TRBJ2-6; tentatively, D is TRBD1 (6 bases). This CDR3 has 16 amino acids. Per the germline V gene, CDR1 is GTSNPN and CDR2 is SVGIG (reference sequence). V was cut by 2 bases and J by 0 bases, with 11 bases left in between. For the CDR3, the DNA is TGTGCCTGGAGTCTCGGGACACCCTCTGGGGCCAACGTCCTGACTTTC. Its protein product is CAWSLGTPSGANVLTF.

CDR3 residues: CASMDRVSNQPQHF. CDR3 in DNA: TGTGCCAGTATGGACAGGGTTAGCAATCAGCCCCAGCATTTT. The V gene is TRBV19, the J gene TRBJ1-5; the match to TRBD1 covers 8 bases. The CDR3 extends over 14 amino acids. V shed 7 bases, J shed 0 bases, and the junction held 2 bases outside the gene matches. The V gene's germline CDR1 is LNHDA and CDR2 SQIVND (reference sequence). The whole variable domain, filled in from reference TRBV19 and TRBJ1-5, reads DGGITQSPKYLFRKEGQNVTLSCEQNLNHDAMYWYRQDPGQGLRLIYYSQIVNDFQKGDIAEGYSVSREKKESFPLTVTSAQKNPTAFYLCASMDRVSNQPQHFGDGTRLSIL.

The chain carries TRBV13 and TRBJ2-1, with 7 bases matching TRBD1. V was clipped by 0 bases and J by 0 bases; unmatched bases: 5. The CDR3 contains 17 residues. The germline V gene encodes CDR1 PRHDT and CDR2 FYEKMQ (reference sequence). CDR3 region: CASSLGLGTDSYNEQFF. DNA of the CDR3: TGTGCCAGCAGCTTAGGCCTCGGGACAGACTCCTACAATGAGCAGTTCTTC.

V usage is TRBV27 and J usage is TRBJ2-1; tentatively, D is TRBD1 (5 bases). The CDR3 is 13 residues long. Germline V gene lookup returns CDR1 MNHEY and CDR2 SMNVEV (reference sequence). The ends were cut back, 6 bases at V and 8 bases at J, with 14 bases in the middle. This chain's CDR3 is CASRRTLDDEQFF. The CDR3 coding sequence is TGTGCCAGCAGACGGACATTGGACGATGAGCAGTTCTTC.

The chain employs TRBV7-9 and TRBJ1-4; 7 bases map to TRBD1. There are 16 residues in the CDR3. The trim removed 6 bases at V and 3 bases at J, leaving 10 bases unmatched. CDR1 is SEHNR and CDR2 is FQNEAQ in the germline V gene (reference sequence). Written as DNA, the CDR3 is TGTGCCAGCAGAGCGACCTCGCAGGGGGCTAATGAAAAACTGTTTTTT. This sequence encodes CASRATSQGANEKLFF.

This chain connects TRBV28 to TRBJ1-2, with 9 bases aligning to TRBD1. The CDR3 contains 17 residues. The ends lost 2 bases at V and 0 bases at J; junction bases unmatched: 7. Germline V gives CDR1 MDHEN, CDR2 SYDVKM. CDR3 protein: CASSLRGQGPPNYGYTF. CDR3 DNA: TGTGCCAGCAGTTTAAGAGGACAGGGGCCTCCTAACTATGGCTACACCTTC.

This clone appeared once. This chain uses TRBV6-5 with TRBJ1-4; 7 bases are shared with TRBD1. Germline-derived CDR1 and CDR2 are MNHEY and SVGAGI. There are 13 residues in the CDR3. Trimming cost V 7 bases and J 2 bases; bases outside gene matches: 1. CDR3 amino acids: CASKTGTNEKLFF. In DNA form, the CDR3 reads TGTGCCAGCAAGACAGGGACTAATGAAAAACTGTTTTTT.

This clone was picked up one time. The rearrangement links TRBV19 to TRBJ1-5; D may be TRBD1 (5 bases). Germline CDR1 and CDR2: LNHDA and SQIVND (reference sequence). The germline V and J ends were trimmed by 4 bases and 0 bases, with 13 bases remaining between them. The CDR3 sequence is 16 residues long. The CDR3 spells CASSTGTVYSNQPQHF. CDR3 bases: TGTGCCAGTAGTACCGGGACGGTGTATAGCAATCAGCCCCAGCATTTT.

CDR3 in amino acids: CASSEAWLAVEKLFF. CDR3 coding DNA: TGTGCCAGCAGTGAAGCGTGGTTAGCAGTCGAAAAACTGTTTTTT. This sequence joins TRBV6-1 and TRBJ1-4; D is unclear. The V and J ends lost 0 bases and 8 bases respectively, with 13 bases between them. This CDR3 is 15 amino acids long. Per germline, CDR1 MNHNS and CDR2 SASEGT.

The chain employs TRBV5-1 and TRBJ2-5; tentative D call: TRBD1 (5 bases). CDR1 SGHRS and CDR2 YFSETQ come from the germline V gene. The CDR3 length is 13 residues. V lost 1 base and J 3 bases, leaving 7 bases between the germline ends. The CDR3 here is CASSLLGEETQYF. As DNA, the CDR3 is TGCGCCAGCAGCTTGCTAGGGGAAGAGACCCAGTACTTC.

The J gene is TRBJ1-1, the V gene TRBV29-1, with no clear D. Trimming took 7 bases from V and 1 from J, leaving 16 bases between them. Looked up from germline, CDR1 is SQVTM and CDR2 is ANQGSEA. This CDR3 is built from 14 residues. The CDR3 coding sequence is TGCAGCGGGACGTCGAGTGAGGGGAACACTGAAGCTTTCTTT. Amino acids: CSGTSSEGNTEAFF.

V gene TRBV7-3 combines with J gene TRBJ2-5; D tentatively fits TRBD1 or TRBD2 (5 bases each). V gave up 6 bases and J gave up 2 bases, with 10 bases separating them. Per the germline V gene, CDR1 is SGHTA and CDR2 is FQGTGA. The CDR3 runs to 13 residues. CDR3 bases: TGTGCCAGCAGTGGGACCCGACAAGAGACCCAGTACTTC. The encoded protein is CASSGTRQETQYF.